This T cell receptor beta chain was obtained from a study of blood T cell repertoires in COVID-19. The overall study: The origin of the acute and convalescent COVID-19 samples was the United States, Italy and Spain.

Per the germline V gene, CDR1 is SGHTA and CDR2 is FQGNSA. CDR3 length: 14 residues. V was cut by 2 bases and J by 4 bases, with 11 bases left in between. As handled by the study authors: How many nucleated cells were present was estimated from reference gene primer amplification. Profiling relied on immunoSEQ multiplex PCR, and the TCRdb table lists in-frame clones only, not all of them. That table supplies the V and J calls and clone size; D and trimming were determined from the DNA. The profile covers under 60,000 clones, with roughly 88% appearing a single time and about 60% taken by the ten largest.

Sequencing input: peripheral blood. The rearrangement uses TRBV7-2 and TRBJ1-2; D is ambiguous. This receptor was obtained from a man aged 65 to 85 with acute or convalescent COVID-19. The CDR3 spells CASSLSPGIYGYTF. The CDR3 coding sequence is TGTGCCAGCAGCTTATCACCGGGTATCTATGGCTACACCTTC.